A selection of T cell receptor beta chains follows, all from one sample in a study of long-term antiretroviral therapy in people with HIV. Here immunoSEQ multiplex PCR was the method, and the copy in TCRdb shows in-frame clones only, minus some. This table holds roughly 28,000 clones, approximately 80% found once. The starting material was unsorted PBMCs, obtained 3 years after starting antiretroviral therapy. The receptors originated from a man aged 35 to 55 with HIV. Each CDR3 is given with its conserved first and last residue. D genes are given only for firm matches. Some rows have no size entry. The others give once, few or many, or a class for an expanded clone.

>few|TRBJ2-2|TRBV18|TRBD1
TGTGCCAGCTCACGGACAGGGTCCGGGGAGCTGTTTTTT
CASSRTGSGELFF
>once|TRBJ2-1|TRBV18|NA
TGTGCCAGCTCACGCTCCTACAATGAGCAGTTCTTC
CASSRSYNEQFF
>NA|TRBJ1-5|TRBV6-6|TRBD1
TGTGCCAGCAGTTACTCGTCAGGGGGTGGCAATCAGCCCCAGCATTTT
CASSYSSGGGNQPQHF
>NA|TRBJ2-3|TRBV11-3|NA
TGTGCCAGCAGCCACGGGACGACAGATACGCAGTATTTT
CASSHGTTDTQYF
>NA|TRBJ2-5|TRBV7-3|NA
TGTGCCAGCAGCCCTAGGGGGGAGGTGGGGGAGACCCAGTACTTC
CASSPRGEVGETQYF
>NA|TRBJ1-2|TRBV10-3|TRBD1
TGTGCCACCTTCTGGACAGGCTATGGCTACACCTTC
CATFWTGYGYTF
>NA|TRBJ2-5|TRBV18|NA
TGTGCCAGCTCAGCCCTAAGGACGGATCCCCCCCAGTACTTC
CASSALRTDPPQYF
>NA|TRBJ2-2|TRBV30|NA
TGTGCCTGGAAGGGTGTAGGGGACACCGGGGAGCTGTTTTTT
CAWKGVGDTGELFF
>NA|TRBJ1-1|TRBV5-1|NA
TGCGCCAGTCATGGGGGAGATACTGAAGCTTTCTTT
CASHGGDTEAFF
>few|TRBJ2-2|TRBV7-9|NA
TGTGCCAGCTGGCTTTGGACCGGGGAGCTGTTTTTT
CASWLWTGELFF
>NA|TRBJ1-5|TRBV12-5|NA
TGTGCTAGTGGTTTGATATACCGGGGGAATCAGCCCCAGCATTTT
CASGLIYRGNQPQHF
>NA|TRBJ2-5|TRBV28|NA
TGTGCCAGCAGTTTGGTGGGGGCCGGGCAAGAGACCCAGTACTTC
CASSLVGAGQETQYF
>NA|TRBJ2-3|TRBV5-1|TRBD1
TGCGCCAGCAGCCCGGGACAGGGAGGTACAGATACGCAGTATTTT
CASSPGQGGTDTQYF
>once|TRBJ2-6|TRBV28|NA
TGTGCCAGCAGTCCCTCCGGTGGGGCCAACGTCCTGACTTTC
CASSPSGGANVLTF
>few|TRBJ1-2|TRBV2|NA
TGTGCCAGCCCCGCAAGGCAGGGAAGACACTATGGCTACACCTTC
CASPARQGRHYGYTF
>NA|TRBJ2-1|TRBV10-3|TRBD1
TGTGCCATCAGTGAGTCGTTCGGACAGGGCAACAATGAGCAGTTCTTC
CAISESFGQGNNEQFF
>once|TRBJ1-2|TRBV5-1|NA
TGCGCCAGCAGCTTGTCAGGTGGCTACACCTTC
CASSLSGGYTF
>NA|TRBJ2-7|TRBV5-1|NA
TGCGCCAGCACGAGGACTAACTCCACCTACGAGCAGTACTTC
CASTRTNSTYEQYF
>NA|TRBJ2-7|TRBV5-4|NA
TGTGCCAGCAGCTTCTCCTACGAGCAGTACTTC
CASSFSYEQYF
>NA|TRBJ1-1|TRBV6-5|NA
TGTGCCAGCAGTTACTCTCCGGCGAACACTGAAGCTTTCTTT
CASSYSPANTEAFF
>NA|TRBJ2-1|TRBV11-2|TRBD2
TGTGCCAGCAGCCCGGGGACTAGCGGGGGGGCGAATGAGCAGTTCTTC
CASSPGTSGGANEQFF
>NA|TRBJ1-5|TRBV7-9|NA
TGTGCCAGCAGCTTGATGGTTGGGGGGCAGCGCAATCAGCCCCAGCATTTT
CASSLMVGGQRNQPQHF
>NA|TRBJ2-1|TRBV5-1|TRBD2
TGCGCCAGCAGCTTTGGGGGACTAGCGGGGTACTTCAATGAGCAGTTCTTC
CASSFGGLAGYFNEQFF
>NA|TRBJ1-5|TRBV7-3|NA
TGTGCCAGCAGCCGGCTCTTGTGGCAGCCCCAGCATTTT
CASSRLLWQPQHF
>NA|TRBJ2-7|TRBV30|NA
TGTGCCTGGAGTGACGGAAAATACTACGAGCAGTACTTC
CAWSDGKYYEQYF
>NA|TRBJ2-7|TRBV4-1|TRBD2
TGCGCCAGCAGCCAACAAACTAGCGGGAGATGGTACGAGCAGTACTTC
CASSQQTSGRWYEQYF
>NA|TRBJ1-2|TRBV29-1|NA
TGCAGCGTTGAATGGGATTACACCTTC
CSVEWDYTF
>NA|TRBJ1-2|TRBV28|TRBD1
TGTGCCAGCAGTGAGGACAGGCGAACAAACTATGGCTACACCTTC
CASSEDRRTNYGYTF
>once|TRBJ2-2|TRBV10-3|NA
TGTGCCATCAGTGAGTCCGCTGGGAGTGACACCGGGGAGCTGTTTTTT
CAISESAGSDTGELFF
>NA|TRBJ2-1|TRBV7-9|TRBD2
TGTGCCAGCAGCTTAACACCGGGACTAGCGGGGGCGTTTGGGAATGAGCAGTTCTTC
CASSLTPGLAGAFGNEQFF
>NA|TRBJ2-3|TRBV10-3|TRBD2
TGTGCCATCAGTGAAGGCGGGGGAGGAGGAGGTACGCAGTATTTT
CAISEGGGGGGTQYF
>NA|TRBJ2-7|TRBV9|TRBD1
TGTGCCAGCAGCGTAGGGGGACAGTACGAGCAGTACTTC
CASSVGGQYEQYF
>NA|TRBJ2-7|TRBV13|NA
TGTGCCAGCAGCTCTGCCGGGACGGCCACCTACGAGCAGTACTTC
CASSSAGTATYEQYF
>NA|TRBJ1-4|TRBV11-2|NA
TGTGCCAGCAGCTTCGGGACGGCGGGTGAAAAACTGTTTTTT
CASSFGTAGEKLFF
>NA|TRBJ2-3|TRBV4-1|TRBD1
TGCGCCAGCAGCAGCCGGACAGGGGGCCCAGATACGCAGTATTTT
CASSSRTGGPDTQYF
>NA|TRBJ1-5|TRBV19|NA
TGTGCCAGTAGGGAGTATAGCCCAGGGGATCAGCCCCAGCATTTT
CASREYSPGDQPQHF
>few|TRBJ1-2|TRBV19|NA
TGTGCCAGCAGACAGCTTTCAGCTAACTATGGCTACACCTTC
CASRQLSANYGYTF
>NA|TRBJ2-2|TRBV19|NA
TGTGCCAGTAGGCGACCAGGCTTAGCGAACACCGGGGAGCTGTTTTTT
CASRRPGLANTGELFF
>few|TRBJ1-2|TRBV28|NA
TGTGCCAGTAGCCCACAGGGTATAGTACTGAGTGGCTACACCTTC
CASSPQGIVLSGYTF
>few|TRBJ1-3|TRBV25-1|NA
TGTGCCAGCAGTGAGAGTGGCTCTGGAAACACCATATATTTT
CASSESGSGNTIYF
>NA|TRBJ1-2|TRBV4-1|NA
TGCGCCAGCAGCCAAGAGGCAGGAATTTTACGCTACACCTTC
CASSQEAGILRYTF
>NA|TRBJ2-5|TRBV28|TRBD2
TGTGCCAGCAGTGGACTAGCGGAGGGGGGAGAGACCCAGTACTTC
CASSGLAEGGETQYF
>NA|TRBJ2-2|TRBV7-9|TRBD1
TGTGCCAGCAGACCAGACAGGGGCATCACCGGGGAGCTGTTTTTT
CASRPDRGITGELFF
>NA|TRBJ1-1|TRBV18|NA
TGTGCCAGCTCACGACAGGCAGAACCTTACACTGAAGCTTTCTTT
CASSRQAEPYTEAFF
>NA|TRBJ1-5|TRBV5-5|TRBD1
TGTGCCAGCAGCTTGGAAGGACAGGTTTATCAGCCCCAGCATTTT
CASSLEGQVYQPQHF
>NA|TRBJ2-3|TRBV5-5|NA
TGTGCCAGCAGCTTGGGCGTGAGCACAGATACGCAGTATTTT
CASSLGVSTDTQYF
>NA|TRBJ2-2|TRBV11-2|TRBD1
TGTGCCAGCAGCGTCGGGACAGACACCGGGGAGCTGTTTTTT
CASSVGTDTGELFF
>NA|TRBJ2-1|TRBV9|NA
TGTGCCAGCAGCGTAGGTTCGTCTAGTCATCTCGGGCAGTTCTTC
CASSVGSSSHLGQFF